This record covers a single T cell receptor beta chain. Its antigen is not known. From germline, CDR1 is LNHDA and CDR2 SQIVND (reference sequence). The CDR3 is 13 residues long. Between the trimmed V and J ends, which lost 3 bases and 4 bases, there was a span of 7 bases. The assay used was immunoSEQ (version v3.0), run at survey level. The assay was immunoSEQ multiplex PCR, and TCRdb's table has in-frame clones only and misses some. The top ten hold approximately 2.5% of the sample, which has 25,000 to 35,000 clones, around 96% seen once. This sample was included in a study of long-term antiretroviral therapy in people with HIV. Across the whole study: When the earliest samples were collected, ART was typically delayed until CD4 counts fell.

The study, taken as a whole, reports: Pre-ART expanded clones dominated the repertoire at every time point.

This TCR derives from a man aged 25 to 40 with HIV. This rearrangement joins TRBV19 to TRBJ1-5, with D possibly TRBD1 on 5 matching bases. The sequencing used unsorted PBMCs, collected 6.6 years after starting antiretroviral therapy. The CDR3 DNA follows: TGTGCCAGTAGTATCGGGGGGAATCAGCCCCAGCATTTT. Protein product: CASSIGGNQPQHF.